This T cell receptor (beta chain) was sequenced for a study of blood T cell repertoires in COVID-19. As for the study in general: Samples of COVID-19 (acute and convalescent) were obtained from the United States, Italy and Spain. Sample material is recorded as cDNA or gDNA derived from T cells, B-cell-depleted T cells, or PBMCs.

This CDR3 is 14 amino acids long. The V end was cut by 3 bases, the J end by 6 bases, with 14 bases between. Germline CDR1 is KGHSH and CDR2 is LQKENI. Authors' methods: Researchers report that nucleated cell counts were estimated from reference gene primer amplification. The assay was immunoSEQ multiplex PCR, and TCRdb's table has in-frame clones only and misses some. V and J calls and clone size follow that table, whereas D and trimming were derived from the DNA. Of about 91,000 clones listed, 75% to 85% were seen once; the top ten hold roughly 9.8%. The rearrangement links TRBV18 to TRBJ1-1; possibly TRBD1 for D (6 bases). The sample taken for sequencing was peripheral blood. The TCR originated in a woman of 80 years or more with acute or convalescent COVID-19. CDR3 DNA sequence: TGTGCCAGCTCACCGAGACAGGATACGCCTGAAGCTTTCTTT. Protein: CASSPRQDTPEAFF.